This TCR beta chain was sequenced during a study of neoadjuvant anti-PD-1 for oral cavity cancer. Findings and limits, study-wide: Pretreatment Treg/Th17 ratio correlated inversely with post-treatment tumor clonality.

CDR1 WSHSY and CDR2 SAAADI come from the germline V gene. The CDR3 contains 14 residues. V shed 6 bases and J shed 4 bases, with 12 bases lying between them. Time point: after neoadjuvant nivolumab, at surgical resection. Patients had newly diagnosed, untreated stage II-IVA oral cavity squamous cell carcinoma. Note on this clone: Antigen specificity is unknown.

Profiling relied on immunoSEQ multiplex PCR, and the TCRdb table lists in-frame clones only, not all of them. The sample holds 40,000 or so clones, around two fifths seen once. The V and J genes are TRBV10-2 and TRBJ2-2, with D hard to call. This TCR derives from a person between 35 and 79 years old with oral cavity squamous cell carcinoma. Sequencing was performed on tumor tissue, taken after nivolumab (anti-PD-1) treatment. Written as DNA, the CDR3 is TGCGCCAGCAGCCCCCAAGACCTCACCGGGGAGCTGTTTTTT. Translated, it gives CASSPQDLTGELFF.